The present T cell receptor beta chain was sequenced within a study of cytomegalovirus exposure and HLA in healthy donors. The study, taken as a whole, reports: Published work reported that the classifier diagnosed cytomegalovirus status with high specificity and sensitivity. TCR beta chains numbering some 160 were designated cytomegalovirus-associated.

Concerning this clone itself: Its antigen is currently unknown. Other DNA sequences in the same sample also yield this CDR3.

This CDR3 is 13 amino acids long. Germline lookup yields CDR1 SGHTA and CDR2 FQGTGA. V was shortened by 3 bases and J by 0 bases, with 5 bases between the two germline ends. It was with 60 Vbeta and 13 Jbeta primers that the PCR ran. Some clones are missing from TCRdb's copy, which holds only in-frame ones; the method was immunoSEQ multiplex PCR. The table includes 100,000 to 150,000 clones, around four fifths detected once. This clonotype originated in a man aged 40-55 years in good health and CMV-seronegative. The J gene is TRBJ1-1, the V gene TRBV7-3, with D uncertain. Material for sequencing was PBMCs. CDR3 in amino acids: CASSLALNTEAFF. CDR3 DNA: TGTGCCAGCAGCTTGGCCCTGAACACTGAAGCTTTCTTT.